What follows describes a single TCR beta chain. No antigen is known for it. Within one base of it there is no much larger clone, and no base qualities were kept. V was cut back by 8 bases and J by 5 bases, leaving a gap of 13 bases between them. From the cysteine up to the phenylalanine, the CDR3 has a length of 13 residues. Only CDR3 DNA is held: 39 bases, read in frame from base 1. CDR1 and CDR2 are drawn from the germline V gene: SNHLY, FYNNEI. These data belong to a study of cytomegalovirus exposure and HLA in healthy donors (TCRdb year 2017). Background on the whole study: In an earlier analysis of approximately 500 of the donors, 250 to 350 Gb of sequence data and 90 million to 120 million unique TCR beta sequences from about 180 million T cells were reported. Roughly 300 gigabases of sequencing data and tens of millions of unique TCR sequences were included in an early release covering around 600 HLA-typed donors. The genetic ancestry cluster associated with self-reported Caucasian donors included around 76% of the 398 genotyped donors. The study aimed to test whether cataloging public T cell receptors could reveal signatures of past pathogen exposure. The study used immunosequencing to profile the T cell repertoires of about 670 subjects and linked those repertoires to cytomegalovirus serostatus. Along with the roughly 700-subject first cohort, a separate validation cohort of over a hundred different subjects was used. High-throughput TCR immunosequencing, statistical association of individual TCRs with disease status, and machine learning were combined to predict cytomegalovirus infection status. A later analysis re-analyzed previously published TCR beta repertoires from 666 donors and added high-resolution HLA genotyping to study TCR occurrence patterns. In the later analysis, no new phenotypic data were used to find candidate immune exposures; instead, reliance was placed on TCR beta sequences and their occurrence across donors. An earlier analysis of 500 to 650 of the donors applied high-throughput TCR beta sequencing to assess whether each TCR beta V gene segment acted as functional or pseudogenic. Alongside the repertoire data, information on donor age, sex, ethnicity and CMV serostatus was compiled. A later genetic analysis used genome-wide SNP genotypes for about 60% of the roughly 700 donors, treating that subset as a discovery cohort. Every repertoire in the discovery cohort had been generated on one and the same sequencing platform. HLA typing covered class I and class II loci at four-digit resolution. Typing coverage varied by locus: roughly 629-640 donors for A, B, C, DRB1 and DQB1; some 520 for DQA1; about 590 for DPA1; approximately 470 for DPB1. Because of strong linkage in the cohort, roughly five DR-DQ haplotypes were treated as single units for association and clustering. Among about 390 genotyped donors of the cohort, an average of about 240,000 unique TCR beta nucleotide sequences were sequenced per donor, approximately 20% of them non-productive. Study-wide findings and limitations: The presence/absence analyses assumed that sequencing depth was roughly uniform across donors, and that assumption may not be true. In a later analysis, several top co-occurrence clusters were reported to appear linked to parvovirus B19, influenza, CMV and Epstein-Barr virus. A further reported finding was that TCR beta sequences accurately predicted the HLA-A and HLA-B alleles for most subjects in the first cohort. In a later analysis, HLA-associated TCR beta chains showed more clonal expansion and lower generation probabilities than non-associated chains that were equally common. HLA typing was unavailable for some donors at each locus, so association tests used only the typed subset. The 87-base-pair reads could not distinguish some IMGT-functional V segments, including TRBV6-2 and TRBV6-3, so those segments were excluded. According to a later analysis, TCR association rates differed among HLA loci, with DRB1 alleles showing the most associated TCRs and HLA-C alleles showing the fewest. Because counts were too low, roughly 17 rarely observed V segments, including chromosome 9 orphons, were left out of the earlier analysis of approximately 580 of the donors. While some public TCRs were present in many individuals, most TCR sequences turned up only very rarely across donors. Specific HLA alleles were associated with around 18,000 TCR beta sequences at a false discovery rate of 0.05 in a later analysis. Broadly in line with IMGT annotations, most TCR beta V segments showed up in productive rearrangements about 87% or about 30% of the time in an earlier analysis of several hundred of the donors. An association between a missense DCLRE1C variant and V-gene and J-gene trimming of TCR beta chains was found in a later genetic analysis and replicated in an independent cohort. In vitro tests confirmed that a few of the cytomegalovirus-associated TCR beta chains recognize cytomegalovirus antigens. Correlated functional status among segregating V segments might reflect linkage disequilibrium, but an unknown experimental factor could not be ruled out. Immune exposure information for the cohort was limited to CMV serostatus. A later genetic analysis reported fewer N-insertions in productive TCRs among donors in an Asian-associated ancestry cluster than the roughly 700-donor mean. A total of fewer than 200 TCR beta chains were listed by the study as associated with cytomegalovirus. It was suggested by the authors that the approach could potentially be generalized to other disease states and immunological phenotypes. The classifier was reported to diagnose cytomegalovirus status with high specificity and sensitivity in both the original and validation cohorts. A later analysis found that most CMV-associated TCR beta chains appeared HLA-restricted, with HLA associations seemingly driven largely by CMV exposure. When HLA alleles, especially DR and DQ, strongly co-occurred, attributing TCR associations to individual alleles was difficult. In this cohort, only TCR beta chains were sequenced, and detectable features were limited by the absence of alpha or paired-chain data. The sequencing pipeline was judged likely to have produced a cluster of highly shared sequence variants as a technical artifact.

Library preparation used the immunoSEQ multiplex PCR assay. A mixture of 60 forward primers for TCR Vbeta segments and 13 reverse primers for TCR Jbeta segments was used in the multiplex PCR. A multiplex PCR assay on genomic DNA amplified the CDR3 region of rearranged TCR beta genes. The Illumina HiSeq System was used to sequence the amplified TCR beta libraries as 87-base-pair reads. In the source study's methods: A later analysis counted tens of millions of unique TCR beta chains across the 666 repertoires, and around 12 million of these chains were shared by at least two donors. A nearest-neighbor algorithm error-corrected the raw reads and collapsed the reads into unique sequences, merging closely related sequences to remove PCR and sequencing errors. Alignment of CDR3 sequences to IMGT reference sequences was used to assign V, D and J gene segments. For a sequence to be retained, a match of at least six nucleotides to both a V gene segment and a J gene segment was required. Rearrangements were classified as productive when the CDR3 lacked stop codons and remained in frame with V and J, and all other rearrangements were classified as non-productive. Following IMGT convention, CDR3 was defined as the stretch from the second conserved V-encoded cysteine up to the conserved J-encoded phenylalanine. Sequences without an unambiguous match to a single V gene segment were excluded from the earlier analysis of about 600 of the donors. An earlier analysis of a few hundred of the donors called V segments functional above 56.7% productive rearrangements and segregating when the between-donor standard deviation exceeded 5%. A statistical classification framework was developed to diagnose cytomegalovirus status using the catalog of TCR beta chain sequences. In a later analysis, V and J genes were assigned by comparing TCR nucleotide sequences against IMGT/GENE-DB human TR gene sequences. The TCRdist pipeline was used in a later analysis to assign CDR3 sequences and most-parsimonious VDJ recombination scenarios. In a later analysis, each TCR beta chain was defined by its CDR3 amino acid sequence together with its V-gene family, and reads lacking a unique V-gene family were excluded. A later analysis removed 500 to 600 highly shared, low-generation-probability nucleotide sequences to deal with suspected cross-contamination and a sequencing artifact. A later analysis calculated a clonal expansion index for each public chain from normalized within-repertoire ranks of inferred template counts. In a later analysis, generation probabilities were computed with a VDJ recombination model fitted to out-of-frame rearrangements, and the resulting probabilities were checked against IGoR. In a later analysis, hypergeometric tests were used to score TCR-TCR, TCR-HLA and TCR-CMV co-occurrence, with a repertoire-size bias correction applied to TCR pairs. In a later analysis, false discovery rates were estimated by permuting HLA or CMV assignments 20 times. In a later analysis, co-occurring TCRs were grouped using DBSCAN, and TCRdist sequence similarity was added for clustering within HLA-allele-positive subsets. For co-occurrence clustering, repertoires with fewer than 30,000 or more than 120,000 public chains were excluded, along with four or five repertoires with anomalous nucleotide sharing. Here the immuneACCESS table is served through TCRdb, limited to in-frame sequences with V and J called. Missing clones are a known gap in these copies; in checked studies unresolved V genes cover under half, and the rest lacks a known reason. Clonal size and the V and J genes are those of that table, whereas D and trimming came from the DNA. The sample records 200,000 or so clones, under 90% of which are singletons. Roughly 0.098% of the sample belongs to the ten largest clones.

The cohort was made up of 666 healthy bone marrow donors. At the time of sampling, every cohort member was nominally healthy, though immune exposures that went unrecorded were likely present. The donor tested CMV seronegative, placing the donor among the 350 or so seronegative members of the cohort. Every donor gave a peripheral blood sample, and the peripheral blood mononuclear cells from that sample were used for TCR beta sequencing. Genomic DNA extraction from the blood cell samples was performed with the Qiagen DNeasy Blood Extraction Kit. The chain is made from TRBV2 and TRBJ1-5; a tentative D match to TRBD1 spans 6 bases. The sample comprised PBMCs. This TCR was recovered from a boy aged 2 to 10 in good health and CMV-seronegative. The nucleotide sequence reads as follows: TGTGCCAGCCGGACAGTTCAGGATCAGCCCCAGCATTTT. This codes for CASRTVQDQPQHF.